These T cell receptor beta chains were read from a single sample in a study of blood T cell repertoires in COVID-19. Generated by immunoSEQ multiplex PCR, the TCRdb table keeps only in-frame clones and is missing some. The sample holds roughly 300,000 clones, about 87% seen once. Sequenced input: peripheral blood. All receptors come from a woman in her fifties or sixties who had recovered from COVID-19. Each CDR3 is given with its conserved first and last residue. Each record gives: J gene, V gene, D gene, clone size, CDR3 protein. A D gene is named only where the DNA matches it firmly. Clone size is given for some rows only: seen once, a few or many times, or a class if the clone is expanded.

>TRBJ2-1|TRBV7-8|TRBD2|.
CASSYGLADYNEQFF
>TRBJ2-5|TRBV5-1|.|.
CASSFSREETQYF
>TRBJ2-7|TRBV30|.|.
CAWSVPGPYEQYF
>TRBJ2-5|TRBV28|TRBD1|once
CASSSGTGTGKETQYF
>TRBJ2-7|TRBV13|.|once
CASSPHGDEQYF
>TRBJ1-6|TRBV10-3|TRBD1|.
CAVQGANANNSPLHF
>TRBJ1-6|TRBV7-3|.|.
CASSLGTGYNSPLHF
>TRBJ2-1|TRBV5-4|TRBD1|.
CASSPTGDPYNEQFF
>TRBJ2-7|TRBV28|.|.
CASTASTRGGKYEQYF
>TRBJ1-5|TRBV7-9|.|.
CASSWDFNQPQHF
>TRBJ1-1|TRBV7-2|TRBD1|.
CASSSTGVDTEAFF
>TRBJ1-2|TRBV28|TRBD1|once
CASSIRQGWNYGYTF
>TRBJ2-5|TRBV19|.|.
CASKQLASVETQYF
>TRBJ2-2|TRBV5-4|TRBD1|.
CASSLKHRGPKNTGELFF
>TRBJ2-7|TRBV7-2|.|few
CASSLAGGAYEQYF
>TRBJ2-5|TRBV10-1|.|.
CASSEAVGFGLETQYF
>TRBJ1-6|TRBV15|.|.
CATSRAGRPDSPLHF
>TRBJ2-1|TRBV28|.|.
CASTTGLGNEQFF
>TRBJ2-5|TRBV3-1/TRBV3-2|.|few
CASSQEVATRGETQYF
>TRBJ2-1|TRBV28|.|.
CASQDYNEQFF
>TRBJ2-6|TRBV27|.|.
CASREVGTSGANVLTF
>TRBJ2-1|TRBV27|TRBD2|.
CASSLMGGVVYNEQFF
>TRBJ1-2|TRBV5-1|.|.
CASSLAEGVHGYTF
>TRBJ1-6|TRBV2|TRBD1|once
CASGDRYSSYNSPLHF
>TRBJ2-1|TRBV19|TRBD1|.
CASSRGQGSYNEQFF
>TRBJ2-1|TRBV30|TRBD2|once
CAWGGAGTSGYNEQFF
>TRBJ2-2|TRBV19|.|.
CASSPTERRGGTGELFF
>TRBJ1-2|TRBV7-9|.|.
CASSLLAAAYGYTF
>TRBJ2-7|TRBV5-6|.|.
CASSLVGGSYEQYF